This T cell receptor beta chain was sequenced in a study of regulatory T cells in long-lasting Graves disease. V lost 3 bases to trimming and J lost 4 bases; unmatched junction nucleotides: 3. Germline V CDR1 and CDR2: SEHNR, FQNEAQ (reference sequence). This CDR3 is built from 15 residues. According to the study, TCR beta libraries were built with iRepertoire HTBI primers and CDR3-region Arm-PCR. TCRdb ran MiXCR on the multiplex PCR reads and lists one entry per CDR3 protein. Among approximately 540,000 distinct CDR3 sequences listed, approximately 12% were seen once. Time point here: newly diagnosed GD, antithyroid drugs for less than 3 months. The authors made the TCR library using RNA they extracted from PBMCs. Patients with Graves' disease were diagnosed by American Thyroid Association guidelines. Staff drew around 8.6 milliliters of peripheral blood into EDTA tubes. The same data also went into a second study, on T cells in Graves' hyperthyroidism and ophthalmopathy. From that second work: Participants, patients aged 18 to 65, had newly diagnosed hyperthyroidism with a duration under 2 months. Ophthalmopathy was model-predicted a median approximately 6.9 months pre-onset.

This TCR was sampled from a woman aged 25 to 39 with Graves disease. V and J are TRBV7-9 and TRBJ2-5; TRBD1 agrees at 12 bases. The source material was peripheral blood mononuclear cells (PBMCs), sampled at new diagnosis, from a patient treated with antithyroid drugs. CDR3 in amino acids: CASSFGTGGTETQYF. The CDR3 coding sequence is TGTGCCAGCAGCTTCGGGACAGGGGGCACAGAGACCCAGTACTTC.